This TCR beta chain was documented in a study of human T cells and chemical hapten exposure. The time point denotes: healthy volunteer bleed at 6 weeks. Unfractionated whole blood yielded the extracted total RNA. V trimming: 4 bases; J trimming: 2 bases; junction bases outside the gene matches: 11. The CDR3 consists of 18 residues. Germline assignment: CDR1 SGHAT and CDR2 FQNNGV. This clonotype was seen repeatedly, ten times or more. TCRdb ran MiXCR on the RACE reads and lists one entry per CDR3 protein. This table holds fewer than 40,000 distinct CDR3 sequences, about 5.5% found once. This clonotype was sampled from a human donor in good health. Some clones in this sample may be carry-over from other donors' samples. The sequenced material came from whole blood. The chain uses TRBV11-2 and TRBJ2-3; TRBD2 aligns across 11 bases. CDR3 in amino acids: CASSSLAGGKSTTDTQYF. DNA for the CDR3: TGTGCCAGCAGCTCCCTAGCGGGAGGCAAATCTACCACAGATACGCAGTATTTT.